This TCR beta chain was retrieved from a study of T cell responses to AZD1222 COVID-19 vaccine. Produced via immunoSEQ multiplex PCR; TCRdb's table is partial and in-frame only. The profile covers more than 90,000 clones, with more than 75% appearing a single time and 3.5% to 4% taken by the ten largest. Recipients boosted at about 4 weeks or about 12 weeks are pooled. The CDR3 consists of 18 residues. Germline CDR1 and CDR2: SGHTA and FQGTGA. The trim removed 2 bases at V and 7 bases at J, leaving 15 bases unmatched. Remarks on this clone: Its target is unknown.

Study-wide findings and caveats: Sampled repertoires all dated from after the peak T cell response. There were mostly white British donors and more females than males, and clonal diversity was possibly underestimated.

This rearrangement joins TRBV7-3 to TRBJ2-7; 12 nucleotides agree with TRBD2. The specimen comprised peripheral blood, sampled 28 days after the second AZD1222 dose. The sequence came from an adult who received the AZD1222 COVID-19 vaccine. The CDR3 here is CASSLSPGLAGVTWEQYF. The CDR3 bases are TGTGCCAGCAGCTTATCTCCGGGACTAGCGGGTGTTACGTGGGAGCAGTACTTC.